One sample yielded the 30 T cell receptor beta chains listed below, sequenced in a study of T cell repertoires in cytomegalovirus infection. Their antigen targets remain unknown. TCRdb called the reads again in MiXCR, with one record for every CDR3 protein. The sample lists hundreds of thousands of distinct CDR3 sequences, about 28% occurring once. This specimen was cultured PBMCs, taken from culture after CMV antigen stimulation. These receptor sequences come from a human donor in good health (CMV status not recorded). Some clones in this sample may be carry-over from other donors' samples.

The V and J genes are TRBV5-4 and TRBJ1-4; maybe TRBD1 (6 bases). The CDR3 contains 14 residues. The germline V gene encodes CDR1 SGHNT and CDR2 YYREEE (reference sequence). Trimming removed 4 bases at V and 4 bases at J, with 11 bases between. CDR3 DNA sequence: TGTGCCAGCAGCGCCCGGACAGTTAATGAAAAACTGTTTTTT. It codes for CASSARTVNEKLFF.

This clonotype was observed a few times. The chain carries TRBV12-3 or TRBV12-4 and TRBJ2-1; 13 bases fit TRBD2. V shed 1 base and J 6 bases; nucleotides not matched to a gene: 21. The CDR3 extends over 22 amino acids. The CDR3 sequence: CASSLVLISPIRTSGRVNEQFF. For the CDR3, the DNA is TGTGCCAGCAGTTTAGTTCTTATTTCCCCGATAAGGACTAGCGGGAGAGTCAATGAGCAGTTCTTC.

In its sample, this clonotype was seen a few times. The CDR3: CAISASLSGNEQFF. The CDR3 DNA sequence: TGTGCCATCAGTGCTAGTCTTTCGGGCAATGAGCAGTTCTTC. The chain links TRBV10-3 to TRBJ2-1; D not resolved. The CDR3 is 14 amino acids. V lost 4 bases to trimming and J lost 6 bases, with 13 bases between them. Germline V gene lookup returns CDR1 ENHRY and CDR2 SYGVKD.

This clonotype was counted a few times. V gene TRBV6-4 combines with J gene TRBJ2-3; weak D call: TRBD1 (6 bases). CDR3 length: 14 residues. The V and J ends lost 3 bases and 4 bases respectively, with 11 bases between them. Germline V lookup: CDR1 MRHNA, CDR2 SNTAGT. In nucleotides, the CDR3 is TGTGCCAGCAGTGATATAGGGGGATCAGATACGCAGTATTTT. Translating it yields CASSDIGGSDTQYF.

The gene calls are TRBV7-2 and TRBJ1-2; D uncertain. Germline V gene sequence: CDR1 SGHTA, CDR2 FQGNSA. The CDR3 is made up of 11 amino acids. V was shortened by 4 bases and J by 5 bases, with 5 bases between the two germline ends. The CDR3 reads CASSSMYGYTF. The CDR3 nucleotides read TGTGCCAGCAGCTCGATGTATGGCTACACCTTC.

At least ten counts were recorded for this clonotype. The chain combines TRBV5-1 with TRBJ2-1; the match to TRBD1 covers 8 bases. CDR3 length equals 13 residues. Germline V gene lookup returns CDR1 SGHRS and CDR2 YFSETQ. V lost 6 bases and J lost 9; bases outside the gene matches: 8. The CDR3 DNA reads TGCGCCAGCAATCAGGGGGCTTTAGGTGAGCAGTTCTTC. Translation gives CASNQGALGEQFF.

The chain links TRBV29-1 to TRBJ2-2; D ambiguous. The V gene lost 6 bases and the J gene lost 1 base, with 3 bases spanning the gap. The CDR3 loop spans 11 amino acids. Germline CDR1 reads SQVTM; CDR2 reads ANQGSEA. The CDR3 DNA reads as TGCAGCGTGCAGAACACCGGGGAGCTGTTTTTT. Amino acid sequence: CSVQNTGELFF.

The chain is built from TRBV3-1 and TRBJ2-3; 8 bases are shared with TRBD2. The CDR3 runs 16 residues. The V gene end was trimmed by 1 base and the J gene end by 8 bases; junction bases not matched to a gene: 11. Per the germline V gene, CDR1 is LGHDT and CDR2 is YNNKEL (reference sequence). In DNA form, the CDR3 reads TGTGCCAGCAGCCAAGGATTTAGCGGGACCGGTAGTACGCAGTATTTT. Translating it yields CASSQGFSGTGSTQYF.

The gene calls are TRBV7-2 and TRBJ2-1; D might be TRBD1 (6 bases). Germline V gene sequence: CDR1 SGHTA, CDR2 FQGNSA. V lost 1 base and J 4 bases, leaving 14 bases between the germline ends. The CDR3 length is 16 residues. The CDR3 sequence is CASSLVGGPLYNEQFF. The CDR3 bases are TGTGCCAGCAGCTTAGTAGGGGGTCCTCTATACAATGAGCAGTTCTTC.

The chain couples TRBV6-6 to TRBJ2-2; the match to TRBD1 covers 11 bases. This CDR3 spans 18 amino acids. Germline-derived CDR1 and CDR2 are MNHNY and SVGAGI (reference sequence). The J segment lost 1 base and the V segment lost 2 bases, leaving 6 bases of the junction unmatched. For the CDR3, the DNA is TGTGCCAGCAGTTACCCCGGGACAGGGGGGGTGAACACCGGGGAGCTGTTTTTT. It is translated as CASSYPGTGGVNTGELFF.

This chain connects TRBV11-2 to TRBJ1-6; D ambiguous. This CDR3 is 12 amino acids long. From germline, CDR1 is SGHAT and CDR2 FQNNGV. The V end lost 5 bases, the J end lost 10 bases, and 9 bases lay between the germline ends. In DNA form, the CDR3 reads TGTGCCAGCAGCGCCGTGGGATCACCCCTCCACTTT. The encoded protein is CASSAVGSPLHF.

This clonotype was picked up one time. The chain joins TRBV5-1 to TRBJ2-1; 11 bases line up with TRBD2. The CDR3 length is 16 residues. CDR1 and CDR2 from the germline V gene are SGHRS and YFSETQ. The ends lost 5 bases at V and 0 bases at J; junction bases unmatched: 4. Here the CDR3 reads CASSTSGGLSYNEQFF. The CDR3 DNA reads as TGCGCCAGCAGTACTAGCGGGGGTCTCTCCTACAATGAGCAGTTCTTC.

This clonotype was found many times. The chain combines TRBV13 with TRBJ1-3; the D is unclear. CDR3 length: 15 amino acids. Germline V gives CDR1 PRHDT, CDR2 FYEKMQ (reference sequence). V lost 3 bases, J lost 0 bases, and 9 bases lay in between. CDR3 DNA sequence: TGTGCCAGCAGCTTTAGGACCGCCTCTGGAAACACCATATATTTT. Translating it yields CASSFRTASGNTIYF. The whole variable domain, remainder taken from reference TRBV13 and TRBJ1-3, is AAGVIQSPRHLIKEKRETATLKCYPIPRHDTVYWYQQGPGQDPQFLISFYEKMQSDKGSIPDRFSAQQFSDYHSELNMSSLELGDSALYFCASSFRTASGNTIYFGEGSWLTVV.

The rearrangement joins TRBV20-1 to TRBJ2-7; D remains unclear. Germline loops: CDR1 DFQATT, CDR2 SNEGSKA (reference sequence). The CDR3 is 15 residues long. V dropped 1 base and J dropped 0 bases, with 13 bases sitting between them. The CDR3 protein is CSARVGQSSSYEQYF. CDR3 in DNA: TGCAGTGCTAGAGTAGGGCAGTCGAGCTCCTACGAGCAGTACTTC.

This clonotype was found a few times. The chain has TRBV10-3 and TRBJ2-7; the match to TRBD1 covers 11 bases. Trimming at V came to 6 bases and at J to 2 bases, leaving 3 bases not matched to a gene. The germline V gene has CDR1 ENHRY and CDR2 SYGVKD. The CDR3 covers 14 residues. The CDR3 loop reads CAIRGQGGTYEQYF. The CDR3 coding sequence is TGTGCCATCAGGGGACAGGGGGGAACCTACGAGCAGTACTTC.

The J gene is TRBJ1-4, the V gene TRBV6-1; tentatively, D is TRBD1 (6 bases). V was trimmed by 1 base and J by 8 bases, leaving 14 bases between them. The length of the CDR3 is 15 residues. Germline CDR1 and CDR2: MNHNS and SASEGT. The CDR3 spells CASSEVGARGEKLFF. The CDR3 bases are TGTGCCAGCAGTGAAGTGGGGGCGAGAGGGGAAAAACTGTTTTTT.

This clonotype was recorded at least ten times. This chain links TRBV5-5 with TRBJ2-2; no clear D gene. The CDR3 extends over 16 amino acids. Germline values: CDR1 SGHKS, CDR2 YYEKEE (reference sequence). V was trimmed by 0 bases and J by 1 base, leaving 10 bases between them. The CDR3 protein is CASSLEPVLNTGELFF. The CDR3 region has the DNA TGTGCCAGCAGCTTGGAGCCGGTTCTGAACACCGGGGAGCTGTTTTTT. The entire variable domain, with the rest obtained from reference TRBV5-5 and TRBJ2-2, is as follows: DAGVTQSPTHLIKTRGQQVTLRCSPISGHKSVSWYQQVLGQGPQFIFQYYEKEERGRGNFPDRFSARQFPNYSSELNVNALLLGDSALYLCASSLEPVLNTGELFFGEGSRLTVL.

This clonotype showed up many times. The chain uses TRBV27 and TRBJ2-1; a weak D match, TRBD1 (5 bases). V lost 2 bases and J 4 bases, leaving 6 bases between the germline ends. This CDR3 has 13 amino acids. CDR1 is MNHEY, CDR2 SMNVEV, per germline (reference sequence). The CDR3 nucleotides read TGTGCCAGCAGTTTAAGGGGATACAATGAGCAGTTCTTC. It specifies CASSLRGYNEQFF.

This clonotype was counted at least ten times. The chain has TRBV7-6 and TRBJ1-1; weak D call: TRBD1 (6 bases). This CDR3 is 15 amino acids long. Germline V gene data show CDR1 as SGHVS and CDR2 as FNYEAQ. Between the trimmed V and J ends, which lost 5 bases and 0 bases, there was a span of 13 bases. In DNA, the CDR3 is TGTGCCAGCAGCATAACTCAGGGGATGAACACTGAAGCTTTCTTT. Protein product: CASSITQGMNTEAFF.

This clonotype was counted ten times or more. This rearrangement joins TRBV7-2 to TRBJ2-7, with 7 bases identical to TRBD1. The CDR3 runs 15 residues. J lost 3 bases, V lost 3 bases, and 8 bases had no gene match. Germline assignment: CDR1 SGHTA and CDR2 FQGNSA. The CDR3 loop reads CASSFRTGQGYEQYF. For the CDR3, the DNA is TGTGCCAGCAGCTTTAGGACAGGTCAAGGCTACGAGCAGTACTTC.

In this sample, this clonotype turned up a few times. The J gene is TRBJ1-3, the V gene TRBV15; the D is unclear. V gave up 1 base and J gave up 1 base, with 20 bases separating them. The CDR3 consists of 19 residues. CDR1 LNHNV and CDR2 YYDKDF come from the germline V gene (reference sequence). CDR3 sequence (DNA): TGTGCCACCAGCAGAGGGGCCTGGGGAGGAGGATTTTCTGGAAACACCATATATTTT. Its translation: CATSRGAWGGGFSGNTIYF.

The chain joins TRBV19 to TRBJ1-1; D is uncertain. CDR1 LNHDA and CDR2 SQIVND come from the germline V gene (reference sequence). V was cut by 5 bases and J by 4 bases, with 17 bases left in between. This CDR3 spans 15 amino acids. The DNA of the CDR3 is TGTGCCAGTAGTGGCGAGGTAGGAGGGAGCACTGAAGCTTTCTTT. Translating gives CASSGEVGGSTEAFF.

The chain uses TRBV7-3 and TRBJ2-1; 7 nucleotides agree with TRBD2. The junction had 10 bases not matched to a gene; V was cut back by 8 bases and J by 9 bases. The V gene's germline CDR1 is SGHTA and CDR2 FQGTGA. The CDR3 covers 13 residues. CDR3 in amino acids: CASSVGGLSEQFF. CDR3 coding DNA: TGTGCCAGCTCGGTCGGGGGGTTGAGTGAGCAGTTCTTC.

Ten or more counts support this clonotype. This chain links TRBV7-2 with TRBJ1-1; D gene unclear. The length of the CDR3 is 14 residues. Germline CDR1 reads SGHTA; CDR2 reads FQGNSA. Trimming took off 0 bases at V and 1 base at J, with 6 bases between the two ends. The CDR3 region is CASSLARTNTEAFF. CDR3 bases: TGTGCCAGCAGCTTAGCCAGAACGAACACTGAAGCTTTCTTT.

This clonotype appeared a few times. In DNA, the CDR3 is TGTGCCAGCAGCCAAGGCAATCTAGCTTTCTTT. Translated: CASSQGNLAFF. The chain links TRBV3-1 to TRBJ1-1; D is unclear. Germline CDR1 LGHDT, CDR2 YNNKEL (reference sequence). The CDR3 sequence is 11 residues long. V was shortened by 1 base and J by 10 bases, with 7 bases between the two germline ends. Filled out from reference TRBV3-1 and TRBJ1-1, the complete variable domain reads DTAVSQTPKYLVTQMGNDKSIKCEQNLGHDTMYWYKQDSKKFLKIMFSYNNKELIINETVPNRFSPKSPDKAHLNLHINSLELGDSAVYFCASSQGNLAFFGQGTRLTVV.

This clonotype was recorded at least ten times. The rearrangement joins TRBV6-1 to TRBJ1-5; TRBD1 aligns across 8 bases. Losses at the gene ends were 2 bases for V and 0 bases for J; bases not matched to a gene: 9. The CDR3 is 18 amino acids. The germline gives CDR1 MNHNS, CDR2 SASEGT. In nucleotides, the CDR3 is TGTGCCAGCAGTGAATACTACAGGGGGGGCCTTAGCAATCAGCCCCAGCATTTT. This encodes CASSEYYRGGLSNQPQHF.

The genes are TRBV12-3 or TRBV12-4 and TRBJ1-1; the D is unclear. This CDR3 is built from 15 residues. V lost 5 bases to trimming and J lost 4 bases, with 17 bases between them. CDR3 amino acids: CASSPSLGSGTEAFF. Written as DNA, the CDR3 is TGTGCCAGCAGTCCTAGCCTCGGGTCGGGCACTGAAGCTTTCTTT.

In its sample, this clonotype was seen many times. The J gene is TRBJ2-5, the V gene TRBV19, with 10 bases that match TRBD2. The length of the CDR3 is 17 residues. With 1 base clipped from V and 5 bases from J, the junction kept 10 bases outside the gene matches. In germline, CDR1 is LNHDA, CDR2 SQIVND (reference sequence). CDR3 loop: CASSIGLAGASRETQYF. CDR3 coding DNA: TGTGCCAGTAGTATAGGGCTAGCGGGAGCATCGAGGGAGACCCAGTACTTC.

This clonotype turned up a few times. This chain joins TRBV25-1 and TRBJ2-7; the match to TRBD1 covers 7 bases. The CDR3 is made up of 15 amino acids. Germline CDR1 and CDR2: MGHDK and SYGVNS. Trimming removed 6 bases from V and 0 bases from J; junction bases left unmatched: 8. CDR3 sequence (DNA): TGTGCCAGCAGCACAGGGGTACCTGGCTCCTACGAGCAGTACTTC. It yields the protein CASSTGVPGSYEQYF.

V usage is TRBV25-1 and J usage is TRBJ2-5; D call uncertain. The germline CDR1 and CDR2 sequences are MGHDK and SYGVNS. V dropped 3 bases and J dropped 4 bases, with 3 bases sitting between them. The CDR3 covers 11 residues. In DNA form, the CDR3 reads TGTGCCAGCAGTGAGGTAGAGACCCAGTACTTC. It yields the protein CASSEVETQYF.